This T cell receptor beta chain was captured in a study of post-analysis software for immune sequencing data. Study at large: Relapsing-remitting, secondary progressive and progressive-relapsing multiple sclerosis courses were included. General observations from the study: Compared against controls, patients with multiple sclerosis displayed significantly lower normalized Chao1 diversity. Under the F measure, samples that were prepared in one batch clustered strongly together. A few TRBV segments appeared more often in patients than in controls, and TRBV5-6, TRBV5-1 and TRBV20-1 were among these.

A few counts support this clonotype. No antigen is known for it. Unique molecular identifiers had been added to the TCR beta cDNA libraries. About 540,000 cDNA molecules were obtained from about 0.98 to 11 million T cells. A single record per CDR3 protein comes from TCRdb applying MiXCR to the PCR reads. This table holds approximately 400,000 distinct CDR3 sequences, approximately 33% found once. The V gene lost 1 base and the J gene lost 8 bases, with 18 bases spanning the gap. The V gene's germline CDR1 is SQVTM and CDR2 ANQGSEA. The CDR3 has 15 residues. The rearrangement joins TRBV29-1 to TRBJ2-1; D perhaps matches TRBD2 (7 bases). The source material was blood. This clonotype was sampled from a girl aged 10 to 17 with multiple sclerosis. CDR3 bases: TGCAGCGTTGAAGGAAGGGGGGGGGGCCGGGATGAGCAGTTCTTC. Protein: CSVEGRGGGRDEQFF.